This T cell receptor beta chain is from a study of T cells expressing NK-cell markers. The germline V gene has CDR1 SGHTS and CDR2 YDEGEE. The CDR3 is made up of 15 amino acids. TCRdb reprocessed the 5' RACE reads and stores each CDR3 protein as one record, lacking DNA. The sample has 130,000 to 150,000 distinct CDR3 sequences. This chain joins TRBV5-8 and TRBJ1-1. The specimen was blood T cells: a sorted CD56 or NKG2C T cell subset, CD4+ or CD8+ T cells, or bulk PBMC T cells (not recorded which). The receptor's source is a man between 18 and 35 years old in good health. The CDR3 loop reads CASSLASYPDTEAFF.